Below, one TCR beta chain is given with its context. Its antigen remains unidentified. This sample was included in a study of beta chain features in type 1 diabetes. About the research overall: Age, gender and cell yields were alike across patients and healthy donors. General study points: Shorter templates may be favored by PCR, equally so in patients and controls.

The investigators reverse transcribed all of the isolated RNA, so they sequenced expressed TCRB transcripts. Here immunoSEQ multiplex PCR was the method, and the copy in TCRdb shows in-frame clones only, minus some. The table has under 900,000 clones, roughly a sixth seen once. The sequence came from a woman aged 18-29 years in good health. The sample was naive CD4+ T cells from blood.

CDR3 amino acids: CASSQGDHLGGRDTQYF. CDR3 nucleotides: TGTGCCAGCAGCCAAGGGGATCACCTGGGGGGACGTGATACGCAGTATTTT. The rearrangement links TRBV14 to TRBJ2-3, with D maybe TRBD2 (6 bases). Germline V gene data show CDR1 as SGHDN and CDR2 as FVKESK. V was clipped by 1 base and J by 6 bases, with 20 bases between them. The CDR3 loop spans 17 amino acids.